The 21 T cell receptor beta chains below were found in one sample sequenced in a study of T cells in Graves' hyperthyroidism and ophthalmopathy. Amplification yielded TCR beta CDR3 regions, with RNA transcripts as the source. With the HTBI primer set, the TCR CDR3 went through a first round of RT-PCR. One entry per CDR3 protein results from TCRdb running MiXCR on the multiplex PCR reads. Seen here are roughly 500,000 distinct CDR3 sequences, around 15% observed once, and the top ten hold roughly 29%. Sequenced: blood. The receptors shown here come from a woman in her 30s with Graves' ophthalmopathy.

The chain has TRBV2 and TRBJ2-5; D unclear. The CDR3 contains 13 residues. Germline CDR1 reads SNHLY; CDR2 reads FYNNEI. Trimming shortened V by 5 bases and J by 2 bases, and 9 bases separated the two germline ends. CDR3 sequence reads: CASSYTRQETQYF. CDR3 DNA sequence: TGTGCCAGCAGTTACACCCGGCAAGAGACCCAGTACTTC.

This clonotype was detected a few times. CDR3 in DNA: TGTGCCAGCAGTTTTTTCCGGGGGCAAAACACTGAAGCTTTCTTT. This translates into CASSFFRGQNTEAFF. V usage is TRBV6-1 and J usage is TRBJ1-1, with a weak D call TRBD1 (6 bases). CDR1 MNHNS and CDR2 SASEGT come from the germline V gene. The CDR3 extends over 15 amino acids. V dropped 5 bases and J dropped 2 bases, with 15 bases sitting between them.

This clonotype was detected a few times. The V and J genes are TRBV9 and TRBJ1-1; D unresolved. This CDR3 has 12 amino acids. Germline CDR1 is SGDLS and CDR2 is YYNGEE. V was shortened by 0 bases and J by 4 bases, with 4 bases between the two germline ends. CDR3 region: CASSVDSTEAFF. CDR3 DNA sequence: TGTGCCAGCAGCGTAGATTCCACTGAAGCTTTCTTT. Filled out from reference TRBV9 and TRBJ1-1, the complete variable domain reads DSGVTQTPKHLITATGQRVTLRCSPRSGDLSVYWYQQSLDQGLQFLIQYYNGEERAKGNILERFSAQQFPDLHSELNLSSLELGDSALYFCASSVDSTEAFFGQGTRLTVV.

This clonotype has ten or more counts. The CDR3 nucleotides read TGTGCCAGCAGCCACCCCTTGAGGTACAATGAGCAGTTCTTC. This translates into CASSHPLRYNEQFF. The J gene is TRBJ2-1, the V gene TRBV6-1, with D hard to call. Germline V CDR1 and CDR2: MNHNS, SASEGT. This CDR3 spans 14 amino acids. Trimming stripped 6 bases from V and 4 bases from J, with 13 bases between.

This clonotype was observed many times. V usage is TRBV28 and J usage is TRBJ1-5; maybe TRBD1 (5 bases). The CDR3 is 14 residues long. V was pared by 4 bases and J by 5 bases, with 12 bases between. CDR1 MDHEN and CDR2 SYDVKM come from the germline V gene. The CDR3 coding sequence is TGTGCCAGCAGTTGGTCGGGGCTGGATCAGCCCCAGCATTTT. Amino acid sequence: CASSWSGLDQPQHF.

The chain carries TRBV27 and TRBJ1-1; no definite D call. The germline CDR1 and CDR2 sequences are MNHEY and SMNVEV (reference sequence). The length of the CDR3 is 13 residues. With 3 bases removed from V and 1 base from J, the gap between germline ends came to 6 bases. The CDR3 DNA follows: TGTGCCAGCAGTTTTTTTGCGAACACTGAAGCTTTCTTT. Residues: CASSFFANTEAFF.

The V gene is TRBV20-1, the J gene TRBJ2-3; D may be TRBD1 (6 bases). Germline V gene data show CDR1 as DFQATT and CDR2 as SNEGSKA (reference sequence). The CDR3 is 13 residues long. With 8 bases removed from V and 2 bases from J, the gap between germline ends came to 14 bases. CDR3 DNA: TGCAGTTGCCGCCGACAGGTCACAGATACGCAGTATTTT. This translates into CSCRRQVTDTQYF.

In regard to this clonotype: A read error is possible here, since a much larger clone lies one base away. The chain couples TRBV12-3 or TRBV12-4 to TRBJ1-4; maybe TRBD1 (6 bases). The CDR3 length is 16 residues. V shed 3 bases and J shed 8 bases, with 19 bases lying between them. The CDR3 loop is CASSFRQVEVREKLFF. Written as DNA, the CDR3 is TGTGCCAGCAGTTTCCGACAGGTCGAAGTAAGGGAAAAACTGTTTTTT.

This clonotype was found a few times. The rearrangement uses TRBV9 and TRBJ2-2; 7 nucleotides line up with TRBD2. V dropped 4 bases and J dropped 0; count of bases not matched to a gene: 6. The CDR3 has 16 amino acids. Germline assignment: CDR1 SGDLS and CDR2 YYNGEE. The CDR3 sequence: CASSSREAPNTGELFF. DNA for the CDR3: TGTGCCAGCAGCTCCCGGGAGGCCCCGAACACCGGGGAGCTGTTTTTT. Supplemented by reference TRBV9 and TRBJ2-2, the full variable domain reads DSGVTQTPKHLITATGQRVTLRCSPRSGDLSVYWYQQSLDQGLQFLIQYYNGEERAKGNILERFSAQQFPDLHSELNLSSLELGDSALYFCASSSREAPNTGELFFGEGSRLTVL.

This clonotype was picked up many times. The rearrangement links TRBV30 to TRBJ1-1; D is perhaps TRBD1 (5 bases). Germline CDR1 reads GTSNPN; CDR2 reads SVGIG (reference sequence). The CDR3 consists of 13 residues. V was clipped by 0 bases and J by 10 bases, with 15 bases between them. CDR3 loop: CAWSVGTDSRAFF. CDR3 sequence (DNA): TGTGCCTGGAGTGTGGGGACCGACAGTAGAGCTTTCTTT.

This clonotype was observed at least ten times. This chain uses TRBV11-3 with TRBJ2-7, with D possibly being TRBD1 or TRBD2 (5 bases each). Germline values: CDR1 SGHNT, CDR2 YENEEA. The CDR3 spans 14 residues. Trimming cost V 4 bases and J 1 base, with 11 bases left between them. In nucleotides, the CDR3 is TGTGCCAGCAGCTCGGGGACGGCTTCCTACGAGCAGTACTTC. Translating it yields CASSSGTASYEQYF.

The CDR3 protein is CASSYNAGYDKYGYTF. The CDR3 coding sequence is TGTGCCAGCAGTTACAACGCAGGATACGATAAATATGGCTACACCTTC. The J gene is TRBJ1-2, the V gene TRBV12-3 or TRBV12-4; D not certain. The CDR3 runs 16 residues. The V and J ends lost 4 bases and 5 bases respectively, with 20 bases between them.

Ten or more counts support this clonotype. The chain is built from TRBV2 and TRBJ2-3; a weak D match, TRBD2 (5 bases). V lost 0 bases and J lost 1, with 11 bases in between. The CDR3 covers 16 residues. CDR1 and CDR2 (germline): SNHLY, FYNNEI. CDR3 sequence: CASSEAVGLRTDTQYF. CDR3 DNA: TGTGCCAGCAGTGAAGCGGTCGGACTTCGCACAGATACGCAGTATTTT. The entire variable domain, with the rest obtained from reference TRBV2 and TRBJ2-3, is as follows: EPEVTQTPSHQVTQMGQEVILRCVPISNHLYFYWYRQILGQKVEFLVSFYNNEISEKSEIFDDQFSVERPDGSNFTLKIRSTKLEDSAMYFCASSEAVGLRTDTQYFGPGTRLTVL.

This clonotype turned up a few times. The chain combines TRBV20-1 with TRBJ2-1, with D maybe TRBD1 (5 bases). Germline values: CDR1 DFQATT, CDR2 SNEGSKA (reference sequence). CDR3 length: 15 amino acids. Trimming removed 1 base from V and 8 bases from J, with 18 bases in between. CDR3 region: CSARALSQGGDEQFF. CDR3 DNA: TGCAGTGCTAGAGCCCTCAGCCAGGGTGGGGATGAGCAGTTCTTC.

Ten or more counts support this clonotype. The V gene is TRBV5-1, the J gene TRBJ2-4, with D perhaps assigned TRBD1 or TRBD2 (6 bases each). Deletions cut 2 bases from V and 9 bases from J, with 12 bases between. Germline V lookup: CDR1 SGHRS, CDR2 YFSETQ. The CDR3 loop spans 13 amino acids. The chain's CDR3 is CASSFRGGGIQYF. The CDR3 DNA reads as TGCGCCAGCAGCTTTCGAGGGGGAGGCATTCAGTACTTC.

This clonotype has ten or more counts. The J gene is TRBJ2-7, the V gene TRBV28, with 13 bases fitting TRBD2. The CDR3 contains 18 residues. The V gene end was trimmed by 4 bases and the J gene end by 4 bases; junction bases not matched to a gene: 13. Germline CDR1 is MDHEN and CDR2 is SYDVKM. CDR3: CASSWGPLTSGRGYEQYF. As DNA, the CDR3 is TGTGCCAGCAGTTGGGGCCCCCTCACTAGCGGGAGGGGGTACGAGCAGTACTTC. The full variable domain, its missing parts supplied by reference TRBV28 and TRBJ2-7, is DVKVTQSSRYLVKRTGEKVFLECVQDMDHENMFWYRQDPGLGLRLIYFSYDVKMKEKGDIPEGYSVSREKKERFSLILESASTNQTSMYLCASSWGPLTSGRGYEQYFGPGTRLTVT.

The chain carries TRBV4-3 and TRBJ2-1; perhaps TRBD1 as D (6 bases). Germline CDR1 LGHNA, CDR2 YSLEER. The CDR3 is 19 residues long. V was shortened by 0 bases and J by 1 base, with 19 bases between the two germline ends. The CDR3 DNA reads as TGCGCCAGCAGCCAAGACCTCATCCAGGACAGCCTTTCCTACAATGAGCAGTTCTTC. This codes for CASSQDLIQDSLSYNEQFF.

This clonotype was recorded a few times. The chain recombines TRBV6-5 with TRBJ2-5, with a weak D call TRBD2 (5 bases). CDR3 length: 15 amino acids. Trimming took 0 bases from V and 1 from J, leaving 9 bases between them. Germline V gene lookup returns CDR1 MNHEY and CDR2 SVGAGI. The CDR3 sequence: CASSYSSGSQETQYF. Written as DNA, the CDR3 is TGTGCCAGCAGTTACTCGTCGGGGAGCCAAGAGACCCAGTACTTC.

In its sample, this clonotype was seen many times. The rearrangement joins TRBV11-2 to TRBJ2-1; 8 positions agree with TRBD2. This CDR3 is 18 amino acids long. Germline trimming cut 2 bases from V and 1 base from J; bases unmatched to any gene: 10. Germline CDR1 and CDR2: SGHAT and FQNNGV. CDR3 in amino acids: CASSLLRLAGHSYNEQFF. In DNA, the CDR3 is TGTGCCAGCAGCTTATTGAGGCTAGCGGGCCATTCCTACAATGAGCAGTTCTTC.

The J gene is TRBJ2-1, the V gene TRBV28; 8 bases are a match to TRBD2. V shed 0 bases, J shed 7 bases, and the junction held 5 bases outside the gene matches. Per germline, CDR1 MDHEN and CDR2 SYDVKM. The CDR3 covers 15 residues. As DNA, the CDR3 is TGTGCCAGCAGTTTATGGGCTAGCGGGTCTAATGAGCAGTTCTTC. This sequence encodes CASSLWASGSNEQFF.

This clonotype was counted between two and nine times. The CDR3 region has the DNA TGCGCCAGCAGCCAAGCCCTAGCGCCTACCTACGAGCAGTACTTC. Protein sequence: CASSQALAPTYEQYF. V is TRBV4-1 and J is TRBJ2-7, with D possibly being TRBD2 (6 bases). The CDR3 spans 15 residues. Trimming took off 1 base at V and 2 bases at J, with 12 bases between the two ends. Germline values: CDR1 MGHRA, CDR2 YSYEKL.